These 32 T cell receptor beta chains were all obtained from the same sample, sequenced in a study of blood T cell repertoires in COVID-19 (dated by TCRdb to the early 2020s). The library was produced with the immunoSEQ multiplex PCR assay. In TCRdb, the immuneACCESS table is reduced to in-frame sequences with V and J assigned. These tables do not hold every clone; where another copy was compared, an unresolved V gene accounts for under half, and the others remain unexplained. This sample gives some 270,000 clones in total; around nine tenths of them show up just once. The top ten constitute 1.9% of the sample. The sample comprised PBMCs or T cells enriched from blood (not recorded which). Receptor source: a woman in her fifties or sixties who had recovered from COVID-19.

CDR3 coding DNA: TGCGCCAGCAGCGTTCAGGGCCTCAATGAGCAGTTCTTC. This sequence encodes CASSVQGLNEQFF. The genes are TRBV5-1 and TRBJ2-1, with a possible D match to TRBD1 (5 bases). The germline V gene has CDR1 SGHRS and CDR2 YFSETQ. The CDR3 spans 13 residues. The ends were cut back, 4 bases at V and 6 bases at J, with 11 bases in the middle.

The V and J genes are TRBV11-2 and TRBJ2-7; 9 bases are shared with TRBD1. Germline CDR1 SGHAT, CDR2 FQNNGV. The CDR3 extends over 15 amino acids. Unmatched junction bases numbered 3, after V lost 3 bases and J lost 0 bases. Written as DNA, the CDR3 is TGTGCCAGCAGCTTCGGGACAGGGTTCTCCTACGAGCAGTACTTC. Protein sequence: CASSFGTGFSYEQYF. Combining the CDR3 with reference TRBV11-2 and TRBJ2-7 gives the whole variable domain EAGVAQSPRYKIIEKRQSVAFWCNPISGHATLYWYQQILGQGPKLLIQFQNNGVVDDSQLPKDRFSAERLKGVDSTLKIQPAKLEDSAVYLCASSFGTGFSYEQYFGPGTRLTVT.

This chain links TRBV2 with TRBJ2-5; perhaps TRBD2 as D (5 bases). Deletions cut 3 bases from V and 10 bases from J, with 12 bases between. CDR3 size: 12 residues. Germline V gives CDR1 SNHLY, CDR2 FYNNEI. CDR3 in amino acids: CASSDWGEGQYF. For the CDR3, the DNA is TGTGCCAGCAGTGACTGGGGTGAGGGCCAGTACTTC.

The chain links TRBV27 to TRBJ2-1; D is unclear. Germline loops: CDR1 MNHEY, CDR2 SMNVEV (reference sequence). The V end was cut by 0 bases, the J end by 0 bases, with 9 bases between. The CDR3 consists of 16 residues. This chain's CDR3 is CASSLSLVSSYNEQFF. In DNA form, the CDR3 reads TGTGCCAGCAGTTTATCCCTAGTCAGCTCCTACAATGAGCAGTTCTTC.

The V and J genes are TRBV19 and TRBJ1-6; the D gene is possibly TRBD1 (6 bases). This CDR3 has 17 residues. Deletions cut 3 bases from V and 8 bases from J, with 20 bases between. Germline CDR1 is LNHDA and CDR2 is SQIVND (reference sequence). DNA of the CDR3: TGTGCCAGTAGTATCCGGTGGGGGCGGGGGACCGATTCACCCCTCCACTTT. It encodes CASSIRWGRGTDSPLHF.

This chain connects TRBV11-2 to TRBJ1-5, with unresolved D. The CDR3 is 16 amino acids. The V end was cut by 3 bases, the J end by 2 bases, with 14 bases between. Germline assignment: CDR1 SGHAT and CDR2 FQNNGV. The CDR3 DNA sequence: TGTGCCAGCAGCTTGGGTGAGGGCTTTGGCAATCAGCCCCAGCATTTT. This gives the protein CASSLGEGFGNQPQHF.

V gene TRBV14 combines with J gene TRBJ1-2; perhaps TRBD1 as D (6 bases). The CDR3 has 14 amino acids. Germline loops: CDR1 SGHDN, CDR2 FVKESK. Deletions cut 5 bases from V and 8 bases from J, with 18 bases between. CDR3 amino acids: CASSFDAKGVGYTF. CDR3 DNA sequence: TGTGCCAGCAGCTTTGACGCTAAGGGGGTAGGCTACACCTTC. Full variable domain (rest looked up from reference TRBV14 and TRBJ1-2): EAGVTQFPSHSVIEKGQTVTLRCDPISGHDNLYWYRRVMGKEIKFLLHFVKESKQDESGMPNNRFLAERTGGTYSTLKVQPAELEDSGVYFCASSFDAKGVGYTFGSGTRLTVV.

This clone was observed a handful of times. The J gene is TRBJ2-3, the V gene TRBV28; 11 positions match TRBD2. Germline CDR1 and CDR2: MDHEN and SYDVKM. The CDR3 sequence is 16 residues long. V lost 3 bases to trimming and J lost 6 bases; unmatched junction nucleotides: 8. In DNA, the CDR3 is TGTGCCAGCAGTTTGTTTAGCGGGGGGGCATCTGATACGCAGTATTTT. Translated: CASSLFSGGASDTQYF.

CDR3 sequence: CASSDRDSLTQHF. The CDR3 bases are TGTGCCAGCAGCGACCGGGACAGTCTGACCCAGCATTTT. This sequence joins TRBV2 and TRBJ1-5, with 7 bases that match TRBD1. V shed 6 bases and J 11 bases; nucleotides not matched to a gene: 10. The germline V gene encodes CDR1 SNHLY and CDR2 FYNNEI. The CDR3 runs 13 residues.

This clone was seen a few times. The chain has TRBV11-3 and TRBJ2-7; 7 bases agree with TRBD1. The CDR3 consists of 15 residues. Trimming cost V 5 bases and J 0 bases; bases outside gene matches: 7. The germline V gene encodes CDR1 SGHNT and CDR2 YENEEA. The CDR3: CASSTRQGSSYEQYF. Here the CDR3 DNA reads TGTGCCAGCAGCACCCGACAGGGCAGCTCCTACGAGCAGTACTTC.

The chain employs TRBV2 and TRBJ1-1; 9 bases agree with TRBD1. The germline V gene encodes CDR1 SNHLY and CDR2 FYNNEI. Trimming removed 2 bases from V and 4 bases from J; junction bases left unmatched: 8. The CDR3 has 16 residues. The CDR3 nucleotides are TGTGCCAGCAGTGAAACGACAGGGGGTGCGGTCACTGAAGCTTTCTTT. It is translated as CASSETTGGAVTEAFF. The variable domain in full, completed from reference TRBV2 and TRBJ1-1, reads EPEVTQTPSHQVTQMGQEVILRCVPISNHLYFYWYRQILGQKVEFLVSFYNNEISEKSEIFDDQFSVERPDGSNFTLKIRSTKLEDSAMYFCASSETTGGAVTEAFFGQGTRLTVV.

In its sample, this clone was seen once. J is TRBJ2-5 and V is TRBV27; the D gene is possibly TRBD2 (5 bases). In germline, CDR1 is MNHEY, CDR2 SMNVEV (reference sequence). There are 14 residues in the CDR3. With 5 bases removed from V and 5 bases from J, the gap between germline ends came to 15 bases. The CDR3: CASSLKTRGETQYF. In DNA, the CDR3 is TGTGCCAGCAGTCTAAAGACAAGAGGGGAGACCCAGTACTTC.

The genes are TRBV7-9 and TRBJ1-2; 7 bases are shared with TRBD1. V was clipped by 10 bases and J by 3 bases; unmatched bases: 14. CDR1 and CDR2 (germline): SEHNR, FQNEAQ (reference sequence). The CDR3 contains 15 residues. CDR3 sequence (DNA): TGTGCCACCCAACATAAAGAGGGGGCAGACTATGGCTACACCTTC. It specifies CATQHKEGADYGYTF. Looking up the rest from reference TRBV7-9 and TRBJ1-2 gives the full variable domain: DTGVSQNPRHKITKRGQNVTFRCDPISEHNRLYWYRQTLGQGPEFLTYFQNEAQLEKSRLLSDRFSAERPKGSFSTLEIQRTEQGDSAMYLCATQHKEGADYGYTFGSGTRLTVV.

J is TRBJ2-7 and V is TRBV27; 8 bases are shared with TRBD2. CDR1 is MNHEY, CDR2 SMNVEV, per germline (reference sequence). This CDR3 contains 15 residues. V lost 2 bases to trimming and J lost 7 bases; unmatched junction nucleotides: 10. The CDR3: CASSLGAGAVVEQYF. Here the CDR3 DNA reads TGTGCCAGCAGTTTAGGAGCGGGGGCCGTTGTGGAGCAGTACTTC.

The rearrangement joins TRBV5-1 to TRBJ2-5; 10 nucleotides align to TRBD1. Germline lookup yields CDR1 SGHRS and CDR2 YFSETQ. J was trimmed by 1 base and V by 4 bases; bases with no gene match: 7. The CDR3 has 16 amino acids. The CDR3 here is CASSDDRGLVQETQYF. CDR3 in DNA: TGCGCCAGCAGCGACGACAGGGGGCTCGTCCAAGAGACCCAGTACTTC.

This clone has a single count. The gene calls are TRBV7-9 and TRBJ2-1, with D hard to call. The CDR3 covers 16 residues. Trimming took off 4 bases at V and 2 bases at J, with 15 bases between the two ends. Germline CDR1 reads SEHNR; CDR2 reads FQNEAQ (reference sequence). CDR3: CASSYRANGAYNEQFF. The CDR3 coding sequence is TGTGCCAGCAGCTATCGAGCGAACGGAGCCTACAATGAGCAGTTCTTC.

Written as DNA, the CDR3 is TGTGCCAGCAGCCCGCGGCCCCGCCCCAGTGTGTCTGGAAACACCATATATTTT. Translating it yields CASSPRPRPSVSGNTIYF. The V gene is TRBV7-2, the J gene TRBJ1-3; no clear D gene. CDR3 length equals 18 residues. Germline V gene lookup returns CDR1 SGHTA and CDR2 FQGNSA. Trimming pared 5 bases from V and 1 base from J, leaving 21 bases between.

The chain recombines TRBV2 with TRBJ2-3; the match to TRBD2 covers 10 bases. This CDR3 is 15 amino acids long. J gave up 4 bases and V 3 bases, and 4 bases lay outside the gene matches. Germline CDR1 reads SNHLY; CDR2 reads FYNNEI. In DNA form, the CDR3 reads TGTGCCAGCAGTGAGGTAGCGGGGGGTGCAGATACGCAGTATTTT. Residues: CASSEVAGGADTQYF.

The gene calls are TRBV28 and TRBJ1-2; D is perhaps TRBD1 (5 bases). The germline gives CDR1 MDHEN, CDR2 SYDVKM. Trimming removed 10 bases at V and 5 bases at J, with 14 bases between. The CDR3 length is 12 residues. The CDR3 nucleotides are TGTGCCACCGGGGGAACGGCTTATGGCTACACCTTC. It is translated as CATGGTAYGYTF.

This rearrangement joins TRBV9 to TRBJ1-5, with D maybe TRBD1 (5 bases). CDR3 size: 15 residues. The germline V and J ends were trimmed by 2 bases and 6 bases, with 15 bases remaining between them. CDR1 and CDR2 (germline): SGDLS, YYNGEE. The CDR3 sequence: CASSVGGIGVQPQHF. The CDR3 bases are TGTGCCAGCAGCGTCGGGGGAATAGGTGTTCAGCCCCAGCATTTT.

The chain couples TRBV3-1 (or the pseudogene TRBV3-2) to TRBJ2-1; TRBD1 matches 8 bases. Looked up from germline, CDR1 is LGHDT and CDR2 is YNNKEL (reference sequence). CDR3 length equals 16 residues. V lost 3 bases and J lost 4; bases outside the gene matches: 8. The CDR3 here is CASSQGDRIQYNEQFF. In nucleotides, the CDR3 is TGTGCCAGCAGCCAGGGGGACAGGATTCAGTACAATGAGCAGTTCTTC.

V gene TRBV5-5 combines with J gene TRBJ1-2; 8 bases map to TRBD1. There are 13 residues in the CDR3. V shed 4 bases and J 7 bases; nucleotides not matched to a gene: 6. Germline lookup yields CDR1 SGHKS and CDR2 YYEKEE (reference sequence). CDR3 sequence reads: CASSPGTGGGYTF. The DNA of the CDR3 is TGTGCCAGCAGCCCCGGGACAGGAGGTGGCTACACCTTC.

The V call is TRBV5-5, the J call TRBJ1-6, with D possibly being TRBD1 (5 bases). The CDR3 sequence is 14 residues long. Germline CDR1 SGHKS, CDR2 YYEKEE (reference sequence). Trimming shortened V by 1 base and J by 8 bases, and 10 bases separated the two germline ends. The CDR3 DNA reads TGTGCCAGCAGCTTGCTCGGGGGAGATTCACCCCTCCACTTT. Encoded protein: CASSLLGGDSPLHF.

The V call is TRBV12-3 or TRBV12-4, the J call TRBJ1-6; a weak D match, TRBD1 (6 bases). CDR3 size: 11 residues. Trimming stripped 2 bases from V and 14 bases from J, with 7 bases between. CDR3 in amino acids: CASSLRGTLHF. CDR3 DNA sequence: TGTGCCAGCAGTTTAAGGGGGACCCTCCACTTT.

The CDR3 here is CASGAQSHQPQHF. The CDR3 DNA sequence: TGTGCCAGCGGAGCCCAGAGTCATCAGCCCCAGCATTTT. J is TRBJ1-5 and V is TRBV12-3 or TRBV12-4; D is uncertain. The CDR3 contains 13 residues. Trimming pared 8 bases from V and 5 bases from J, leaving 13 bases between.

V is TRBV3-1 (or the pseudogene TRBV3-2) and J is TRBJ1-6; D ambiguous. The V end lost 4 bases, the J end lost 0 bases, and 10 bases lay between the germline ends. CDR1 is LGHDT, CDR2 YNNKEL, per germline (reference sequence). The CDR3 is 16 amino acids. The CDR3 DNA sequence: TGTGCCAGCAGCCGCGACTTCAGCTCCTATAATTCACCCCTCCACTTT. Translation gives CASSRDFSSYNSPLHF.

Here the CDR3 DNA reads TGTGCCAGCAGCCCCTACAACACTGAAGCTTTCTTT. This sequence encodes CASSPYNTEAFF. The chain couples TRBV3-1 (or the pseudogene TRBV3-2) to TRBJ1-1; D not certain. V lost 4 bases and J 2 bases, leaving 5 bases between the germline ends. The CDR3 totals 12 residues. Germline values: CDR1 LGHDT, CDR2 YNNKEL (reference sequence).

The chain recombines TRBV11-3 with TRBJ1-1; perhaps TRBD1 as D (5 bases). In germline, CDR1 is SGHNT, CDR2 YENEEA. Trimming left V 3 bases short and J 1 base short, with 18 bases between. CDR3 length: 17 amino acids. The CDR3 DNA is TGTGCCAGCAGCTTCCTCGGGGGGGGGAGGAAGAACACTGAAGCTTTCTTT. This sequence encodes CASSFLGGGRKNTEAFF.

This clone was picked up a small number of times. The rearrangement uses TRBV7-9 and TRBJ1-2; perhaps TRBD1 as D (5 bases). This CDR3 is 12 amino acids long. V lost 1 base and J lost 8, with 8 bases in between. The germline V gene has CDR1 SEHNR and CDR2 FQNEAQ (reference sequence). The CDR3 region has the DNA TGTGCCAGCAGCTTAGACTACAGGGGCTACACCTTC. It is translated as CASSLDYRGYTF. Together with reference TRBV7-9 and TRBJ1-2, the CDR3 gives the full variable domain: DTGVSQNPRHKITKRGQNVTFRCDPISEHNRLYWYRQTLGQGPEFLTYFQNEAQLEKSRLLSDRFSAERPKGSFSTLEIQRTEQGDSAMYLCASSLDYRGYTFGSGTRLTVV.

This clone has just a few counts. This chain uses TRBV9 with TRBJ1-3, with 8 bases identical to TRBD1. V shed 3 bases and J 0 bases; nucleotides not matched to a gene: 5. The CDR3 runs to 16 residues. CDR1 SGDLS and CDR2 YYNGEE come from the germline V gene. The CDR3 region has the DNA TGTGCCAGCAGCGCCAGACAGGGGAACTCTGGAAACACCATATATTTT. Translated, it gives CASSARQGNSGNTIYF.

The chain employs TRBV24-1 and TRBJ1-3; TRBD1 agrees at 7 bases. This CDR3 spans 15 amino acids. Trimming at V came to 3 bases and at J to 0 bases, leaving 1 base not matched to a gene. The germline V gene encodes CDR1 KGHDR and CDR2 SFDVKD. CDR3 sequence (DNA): TGTGCCACCAGTGATCCAGGGGGCTCTGGAAACACCATATATTTT. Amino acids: CATSDPGGSGNTIYF.

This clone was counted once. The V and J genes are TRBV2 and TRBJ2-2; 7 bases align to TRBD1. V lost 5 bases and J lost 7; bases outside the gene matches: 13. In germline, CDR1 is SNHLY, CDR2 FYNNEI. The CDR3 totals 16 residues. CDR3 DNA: TGTGCCAGCAGTACACCGCCGGGACAGCTCCGCGGGGAGCTGTTTTTT. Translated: CASSTPPGQLRGELFF.